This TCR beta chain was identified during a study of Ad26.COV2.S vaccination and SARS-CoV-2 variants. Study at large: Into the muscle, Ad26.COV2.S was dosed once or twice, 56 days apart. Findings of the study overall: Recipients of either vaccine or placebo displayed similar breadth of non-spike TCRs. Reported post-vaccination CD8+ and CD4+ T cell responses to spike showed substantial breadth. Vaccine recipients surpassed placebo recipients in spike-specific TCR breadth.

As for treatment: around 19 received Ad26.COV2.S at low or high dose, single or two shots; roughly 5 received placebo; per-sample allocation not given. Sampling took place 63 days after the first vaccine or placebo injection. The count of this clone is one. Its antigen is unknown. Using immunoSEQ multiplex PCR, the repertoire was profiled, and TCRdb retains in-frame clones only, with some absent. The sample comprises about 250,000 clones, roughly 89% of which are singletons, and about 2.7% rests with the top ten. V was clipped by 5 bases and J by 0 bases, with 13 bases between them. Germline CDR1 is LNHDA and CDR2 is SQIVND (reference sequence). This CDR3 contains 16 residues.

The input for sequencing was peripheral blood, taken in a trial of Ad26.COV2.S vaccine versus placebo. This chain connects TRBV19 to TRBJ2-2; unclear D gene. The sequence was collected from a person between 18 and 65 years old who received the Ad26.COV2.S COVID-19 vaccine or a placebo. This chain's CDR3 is CASSLQYGANTGELFF. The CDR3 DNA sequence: TGTGCCAGTAGTCTCCAATACGGCGCGAACACCGGGGAGCTGTTTTTT.